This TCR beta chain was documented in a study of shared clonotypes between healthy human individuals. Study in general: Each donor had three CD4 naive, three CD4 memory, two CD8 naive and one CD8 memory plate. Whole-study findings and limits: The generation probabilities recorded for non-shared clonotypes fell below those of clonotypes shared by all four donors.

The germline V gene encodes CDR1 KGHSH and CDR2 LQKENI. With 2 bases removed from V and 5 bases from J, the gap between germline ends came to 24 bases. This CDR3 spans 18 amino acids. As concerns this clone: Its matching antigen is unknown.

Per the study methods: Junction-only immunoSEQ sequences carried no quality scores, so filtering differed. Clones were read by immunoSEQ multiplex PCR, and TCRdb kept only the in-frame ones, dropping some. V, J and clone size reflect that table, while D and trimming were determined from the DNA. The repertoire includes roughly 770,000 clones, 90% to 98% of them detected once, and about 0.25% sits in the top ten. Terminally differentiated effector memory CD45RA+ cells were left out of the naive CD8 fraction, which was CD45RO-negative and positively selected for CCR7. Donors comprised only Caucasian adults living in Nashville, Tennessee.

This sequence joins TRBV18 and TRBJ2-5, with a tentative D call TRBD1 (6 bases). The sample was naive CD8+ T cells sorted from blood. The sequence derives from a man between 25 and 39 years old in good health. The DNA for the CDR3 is TGTGCCAGCTCACCAAGTCAGGGGACCCGTCTAGCCCGGGAGACCCAGTACTTC. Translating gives CASSPSQGTRLARETQYF. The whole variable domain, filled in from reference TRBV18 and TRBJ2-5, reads NAGVMQNPRHLVRRRGQEARLRCSPMKGHSHVYWYRQLPEEGLKFMVYLQKENIIDESGMPKERFSAEFPKEGPSILRIQQVVRGDSAAYFCASSPSQGTRLARETQYFGPGTRLLVL.